Included here is one T cell receptor (beta chain) sequence, with context. Method: immunoSEQ multiplex PCR; TCRdb's copy keeps in-frame clones and lacks some. Counted here are 130,000 or so clones, approximately 90% occurring once; the ten biggest clones make up less than 1.3%. This sample is drawn from a study of T cell responses to AZD1222 COVID-19 vaccine. Trimming cost V 2 bases and J 8 bases, with 18 bases left between them. The CDR3 runs to 15 residues. Per the germline V gene, CDR1 is MNHEY and CDR2 is SVGAGI. The chain is built from TRBV6-5 and TRBJ1-2, with a possible D match to TRBD1 (5 bases). The source was peripheral blood, collected 28 days after the second AZD1222 dose. The receptor was isolated from an adult who received the AZD1222 COVID-19 vaccine. In DNA, the CDR3 is TGTGCCAGCAGTTACAGGGACCCAGGTTTAGGAGGCTACACCTTC. This gives the protein CASSYRDPGLGGYTF.